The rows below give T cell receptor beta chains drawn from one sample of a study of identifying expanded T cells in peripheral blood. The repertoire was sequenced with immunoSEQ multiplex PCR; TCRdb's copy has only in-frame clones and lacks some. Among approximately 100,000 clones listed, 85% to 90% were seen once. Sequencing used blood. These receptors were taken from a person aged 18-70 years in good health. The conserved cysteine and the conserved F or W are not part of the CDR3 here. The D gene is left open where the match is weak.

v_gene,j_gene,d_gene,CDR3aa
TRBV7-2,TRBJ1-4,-,ASNRGEVGEKLF
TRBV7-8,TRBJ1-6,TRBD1,ASSLLQGARSPLH
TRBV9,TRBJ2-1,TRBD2,ASSSQSLAGDYNEQF
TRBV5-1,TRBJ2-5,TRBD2,ASSLARSGGPGETQY
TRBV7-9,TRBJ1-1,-,ASSPRQRGETEAF
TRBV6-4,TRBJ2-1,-,ASSNTHYNEQF
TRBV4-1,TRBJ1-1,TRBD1,ASSPRQGALTEAF
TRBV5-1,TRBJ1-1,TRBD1,ASSLGTGDTEAF
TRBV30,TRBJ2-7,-,AWSPGARYEQY
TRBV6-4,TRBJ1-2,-,ASSASGTYGYT
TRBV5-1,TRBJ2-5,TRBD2,ASSLTSAQETQY
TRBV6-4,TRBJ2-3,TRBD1,ASSPGTGGTDTQY
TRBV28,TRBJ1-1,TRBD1,ASSPWDRNTEAF
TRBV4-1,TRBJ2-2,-,ASSQEPGANTGELF
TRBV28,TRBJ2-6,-,ASSTGESHTGANVLT
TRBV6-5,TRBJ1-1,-,ATIPRVGDTEAF
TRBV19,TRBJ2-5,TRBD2,ASSMNVGGPKTQY
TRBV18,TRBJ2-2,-,ASSPKPLMTGELF
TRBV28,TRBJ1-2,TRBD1,ASSLTGGYGYT
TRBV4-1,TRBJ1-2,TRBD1,ASSLPYRGWDGYT
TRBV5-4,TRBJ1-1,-,ASSPFSGMGTEAF
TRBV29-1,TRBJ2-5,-,STRKGGQETQY
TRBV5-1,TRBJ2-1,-,ASSYGLTSSYNEQF
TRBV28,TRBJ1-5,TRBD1,ASSSSGQGALREPQH
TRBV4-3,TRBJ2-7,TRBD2,ASSQDIAGGPVEQY
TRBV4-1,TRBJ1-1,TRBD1,ASSQGGTGGTEAF
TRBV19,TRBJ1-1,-,ASRPWGGLGTEAF
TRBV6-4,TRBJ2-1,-,ASSADSTNEQF
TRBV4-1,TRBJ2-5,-,ASSQDRGAEETQY
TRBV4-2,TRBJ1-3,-,ASSQDPSSGNTIY
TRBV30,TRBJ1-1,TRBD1,AWSVAQGGTEAF
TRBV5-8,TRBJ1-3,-,ASSYRTASGNTIY
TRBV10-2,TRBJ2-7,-,ASSEAREGEQY
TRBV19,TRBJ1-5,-,ASKGPGNHFGQPQH
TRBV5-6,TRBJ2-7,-,ASSFYTYEQY
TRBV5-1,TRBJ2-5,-,ASRGPVETQY
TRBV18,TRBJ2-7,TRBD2,ASSSPGLAGHEQY